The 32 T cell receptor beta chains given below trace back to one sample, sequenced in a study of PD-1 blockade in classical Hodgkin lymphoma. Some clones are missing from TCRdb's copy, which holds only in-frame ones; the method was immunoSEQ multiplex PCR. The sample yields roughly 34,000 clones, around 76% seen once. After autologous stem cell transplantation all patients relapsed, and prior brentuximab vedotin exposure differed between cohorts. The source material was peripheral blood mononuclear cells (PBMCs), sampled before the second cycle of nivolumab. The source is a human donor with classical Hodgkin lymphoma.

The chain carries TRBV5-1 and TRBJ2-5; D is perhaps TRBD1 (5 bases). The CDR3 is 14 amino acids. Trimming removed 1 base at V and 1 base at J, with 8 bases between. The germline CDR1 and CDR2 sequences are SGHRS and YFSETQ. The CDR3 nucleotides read TGCGCCAGCAGCTTGTACAGGCGCCAAGAGACCCAGTACTTC. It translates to CASSLYRRQETQYF. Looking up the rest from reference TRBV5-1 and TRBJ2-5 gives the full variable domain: KAGVTQTPRYLIKTRGQQVTLSCSPISGHRSVSWYQQTPGQGLQFLFEYFSETQRNKGNFPGRFSGRQFSNSRSEMNVSTLELGDSALYLCASSLYRRQETQYFGPGTRLLVL.

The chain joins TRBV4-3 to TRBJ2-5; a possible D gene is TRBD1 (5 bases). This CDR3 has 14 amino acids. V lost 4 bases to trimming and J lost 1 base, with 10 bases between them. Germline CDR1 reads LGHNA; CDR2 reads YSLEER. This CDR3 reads CASSLGALQETQYF. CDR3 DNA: TGCGCCAGCAGCCTAGGGGCACTCCAAGAGACCCAGTACTTC.

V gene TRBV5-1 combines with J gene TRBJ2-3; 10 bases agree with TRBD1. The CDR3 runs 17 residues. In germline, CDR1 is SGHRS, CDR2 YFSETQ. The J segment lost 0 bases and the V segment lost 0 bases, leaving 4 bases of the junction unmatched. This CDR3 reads CASSLEGQGLSTDTQYF. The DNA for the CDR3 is TGCGCCAGCAGCTTGGAGGGACAGGGGTTGAGCACAGATACGCAGTATTTT.

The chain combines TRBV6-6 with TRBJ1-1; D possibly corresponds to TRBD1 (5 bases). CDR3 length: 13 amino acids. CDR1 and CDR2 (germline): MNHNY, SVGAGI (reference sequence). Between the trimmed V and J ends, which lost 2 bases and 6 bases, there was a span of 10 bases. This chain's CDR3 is CASSYQGLAEAFF. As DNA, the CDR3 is TGTGCCAGCAGTTACCAGGGTTTGGCTGAAGCTTTCTTT.

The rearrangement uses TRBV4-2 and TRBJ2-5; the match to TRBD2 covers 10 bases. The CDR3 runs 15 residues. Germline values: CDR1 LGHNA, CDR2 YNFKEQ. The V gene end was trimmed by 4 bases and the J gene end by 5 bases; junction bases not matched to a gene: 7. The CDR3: CASSPKRGGGETQYF. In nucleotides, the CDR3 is TGTGCCAGCAGCCCGAAGCGGGGGGGAGGGGAGACCCAGTACTTC.

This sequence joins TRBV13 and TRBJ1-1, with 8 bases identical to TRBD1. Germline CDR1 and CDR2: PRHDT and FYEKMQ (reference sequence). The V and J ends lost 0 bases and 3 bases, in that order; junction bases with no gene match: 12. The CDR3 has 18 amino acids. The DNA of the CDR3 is TGTGCCAGCAGCTTAGGAGGCAGGGGGCGCGATGGGGACACTGAAGCTTTCTTT. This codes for CASSLGGRGRDGDTEAFF. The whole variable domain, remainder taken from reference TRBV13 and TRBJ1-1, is AAGVIQSPRHLIKEKRETATLKCYPIPRHDTVYWYQQGPGQDPQFLISFYEKMQSDKGSIPDRFSAQQFSDYHSELNMSSLELGDSALYFCASSLGGRGRDGDTEAFFGQGTRLTVV.

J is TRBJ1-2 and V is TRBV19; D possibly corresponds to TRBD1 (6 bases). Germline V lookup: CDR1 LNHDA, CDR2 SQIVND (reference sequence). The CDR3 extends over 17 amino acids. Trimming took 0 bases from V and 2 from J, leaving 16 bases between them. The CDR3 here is CASSIDLRRDTNYGYTF. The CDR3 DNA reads TGTGCCAGTAGTATAGATCTGCGCCGGGACACGAACTATGGCTACACCTTC. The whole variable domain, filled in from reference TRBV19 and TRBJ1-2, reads DGGITQSPKYLFRKEGQNVTLSCEQNLNHDAMYWYRQDPGQGLRLIYYSQIVNDFQKGDIAEGYSVSREKKESFPLTVTSAQKNPTAFYLCASSIDLRRDTNYGYTFGSGTRLTVV.

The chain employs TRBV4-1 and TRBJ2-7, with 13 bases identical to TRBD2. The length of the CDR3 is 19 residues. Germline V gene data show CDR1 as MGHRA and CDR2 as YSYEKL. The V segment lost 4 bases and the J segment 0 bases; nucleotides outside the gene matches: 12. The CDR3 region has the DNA TGCGCCAGCAGCCGACGACTAGCGGGGGGTCCTATAAGCTCCTACGAGCAGTACTTC. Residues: CASSRRLAGGPISSYEQYF.

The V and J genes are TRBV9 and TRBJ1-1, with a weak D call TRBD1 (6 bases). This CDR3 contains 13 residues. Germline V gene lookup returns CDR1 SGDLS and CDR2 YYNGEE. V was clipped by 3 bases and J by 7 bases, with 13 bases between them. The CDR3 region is CASSGGHSGEAFF. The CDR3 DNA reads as TGTGCCAGCAGCGGGGGACACTCGGGTGAAGCTTTCTTT.

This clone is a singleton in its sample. CDR3 residues: CASSSRDRAGLGYGYTF. The CDR3 nucleotides read TGTGCCAGCAGCTCCCGGGACAGGGCAGGATTGGGCTATGGCTACACCTTC. The chain has TRBV7-9 and TRBJ1-2, with 9 bases that match TRBD1. J gave up 4 bases and V 4 bases, and 13 bases lay outside the gene matches. The CDR3 covers 17 residues. Germline CDR1 SEHNR, CDR2 FQNEAQ (reference sequence).

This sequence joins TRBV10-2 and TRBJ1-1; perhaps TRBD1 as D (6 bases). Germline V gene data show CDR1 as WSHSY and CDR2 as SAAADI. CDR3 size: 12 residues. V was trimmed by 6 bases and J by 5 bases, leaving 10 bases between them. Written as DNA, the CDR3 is TGCGCCAGCAGCCTCGGACAGACTGAAGCTTTCTTT. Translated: CASSLGQTEAFF.

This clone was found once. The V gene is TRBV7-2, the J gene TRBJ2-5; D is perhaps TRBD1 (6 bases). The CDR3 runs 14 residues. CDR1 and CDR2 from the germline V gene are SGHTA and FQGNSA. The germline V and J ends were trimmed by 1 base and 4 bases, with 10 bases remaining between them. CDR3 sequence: CASSLGNRAETQYF. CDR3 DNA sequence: TGTGCCAGCAGCTTAGGAAACAGGGCAGAGACCCAGTACTTC.

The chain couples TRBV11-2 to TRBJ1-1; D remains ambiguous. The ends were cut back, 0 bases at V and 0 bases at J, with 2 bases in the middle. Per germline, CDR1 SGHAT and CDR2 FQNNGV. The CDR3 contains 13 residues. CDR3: CASSLELNTEAFF. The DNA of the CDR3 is TGTGCCAGCAGCTTAGAGTTGAACACTGAAGCTTTCTTT.

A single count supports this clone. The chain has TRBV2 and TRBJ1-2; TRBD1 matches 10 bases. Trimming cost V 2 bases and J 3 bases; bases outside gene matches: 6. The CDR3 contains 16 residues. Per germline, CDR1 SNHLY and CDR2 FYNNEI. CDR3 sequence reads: CASSEPGQGIDYGYTF. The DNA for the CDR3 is TGTGCCAGCAGTGAACCGGGACAGGGGATTGACTATGGCTACACCTTC.

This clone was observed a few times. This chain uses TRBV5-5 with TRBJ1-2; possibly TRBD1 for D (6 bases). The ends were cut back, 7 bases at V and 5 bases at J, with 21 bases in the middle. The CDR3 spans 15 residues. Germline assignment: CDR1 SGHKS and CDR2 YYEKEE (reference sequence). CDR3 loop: CASSGATGSYYGYTF. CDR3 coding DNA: TGTGCCAGCTCTGGAGCCACAGGGTCGTATTATGGCTACACCTTC.

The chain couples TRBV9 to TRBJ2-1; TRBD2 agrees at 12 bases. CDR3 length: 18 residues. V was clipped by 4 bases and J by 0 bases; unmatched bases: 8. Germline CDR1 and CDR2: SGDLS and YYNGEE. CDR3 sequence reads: CASSPRTSGAPSYNEQFF. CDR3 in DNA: TGTGCCAGCAGCCCCCGGACTAGCGGGGCTCCCTCCTACAATGAGCAGTTCTTC.

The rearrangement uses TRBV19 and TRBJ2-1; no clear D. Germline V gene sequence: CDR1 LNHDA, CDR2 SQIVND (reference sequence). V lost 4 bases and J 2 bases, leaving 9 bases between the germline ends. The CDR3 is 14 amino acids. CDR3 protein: CASSTGWTYNEQFF. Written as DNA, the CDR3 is TGTGCCAGTAGTACCGGATGGACCTACAATGAGCAGTTCTTC.

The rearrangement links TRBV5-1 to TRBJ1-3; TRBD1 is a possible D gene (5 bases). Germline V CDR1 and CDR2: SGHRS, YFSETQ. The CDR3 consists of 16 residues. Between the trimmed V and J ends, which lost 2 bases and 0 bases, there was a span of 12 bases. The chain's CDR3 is CASSLAETVSGNTIYF. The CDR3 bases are TGCGCCAGCAGCTTAGCCGAGACAGTCTCTGGAAACACCATATATTTT.

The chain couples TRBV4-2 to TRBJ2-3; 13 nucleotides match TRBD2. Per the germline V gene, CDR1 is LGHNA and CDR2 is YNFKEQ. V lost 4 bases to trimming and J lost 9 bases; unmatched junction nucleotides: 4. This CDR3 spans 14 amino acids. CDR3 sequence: CASSPRLAGGTQYF. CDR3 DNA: TGTGCCAGCAGCCCCAGACTAGCGGGGGGAACGCAGTATTTT.

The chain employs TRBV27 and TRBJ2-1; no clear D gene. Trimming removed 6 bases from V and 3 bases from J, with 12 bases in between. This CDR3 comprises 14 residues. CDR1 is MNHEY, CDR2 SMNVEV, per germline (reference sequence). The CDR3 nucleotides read TGTGCCAGCAGGGAGAAGGGCCACTACAATGAGCAGTTCTTC. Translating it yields CASREKGHYNEQFF.

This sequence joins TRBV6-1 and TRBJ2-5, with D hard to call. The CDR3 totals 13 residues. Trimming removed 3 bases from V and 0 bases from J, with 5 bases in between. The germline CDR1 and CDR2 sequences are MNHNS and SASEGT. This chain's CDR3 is CASSEQYQETQYF. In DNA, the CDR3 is TGTGCCAGCAGTGAGCAGTACCAAGAGACCCAGTACTTC.

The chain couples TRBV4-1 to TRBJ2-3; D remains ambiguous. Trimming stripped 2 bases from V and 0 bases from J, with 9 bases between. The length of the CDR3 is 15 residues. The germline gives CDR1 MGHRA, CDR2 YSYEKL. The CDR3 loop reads CASSQMVASTDTQYF. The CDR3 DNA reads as TGCGCCAGCAGCCAAATGGTAGCTAGCACAGATACGCAGTATTTT.

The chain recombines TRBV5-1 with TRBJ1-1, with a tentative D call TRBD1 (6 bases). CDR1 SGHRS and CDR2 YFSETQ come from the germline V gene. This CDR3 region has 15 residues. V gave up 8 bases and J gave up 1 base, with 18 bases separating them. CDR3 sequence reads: CASLPSGGANTEAFF. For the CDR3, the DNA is TGCGCCAGTCTCCCTTCGGGGGGCGCGAACACTGAAGCTTTCTTT. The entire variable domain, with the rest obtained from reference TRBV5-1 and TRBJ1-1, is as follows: KAGVTQTPRYLIKTRGQQVTLSCSPISGHRSVSWYQQTPGQGLQFLFEYFSETQRNKGNFPGRFSGRQFSNSRSEMNVSTLELGDSALYLCASLPSGGANTEAFFGQGTRLTVV.

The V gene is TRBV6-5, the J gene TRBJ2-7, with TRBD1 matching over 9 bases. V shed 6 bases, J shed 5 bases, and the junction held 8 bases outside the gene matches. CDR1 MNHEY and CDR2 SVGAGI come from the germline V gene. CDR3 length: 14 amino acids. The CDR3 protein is CASRGTGSRNEQYF. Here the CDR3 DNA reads TGTGCCAGCAGAGGGACAGGGTCGAGGAACGAGCAGTACTTC.

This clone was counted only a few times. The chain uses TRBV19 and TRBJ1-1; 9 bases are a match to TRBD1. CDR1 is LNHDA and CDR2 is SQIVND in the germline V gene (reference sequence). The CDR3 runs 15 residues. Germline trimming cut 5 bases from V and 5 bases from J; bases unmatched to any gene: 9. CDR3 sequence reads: CASSYRDRARTEAFF. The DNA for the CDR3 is TGTGCCAGTAGTTACCGGGACAGGGCTCGTACTGAAGCTTTCTTT.

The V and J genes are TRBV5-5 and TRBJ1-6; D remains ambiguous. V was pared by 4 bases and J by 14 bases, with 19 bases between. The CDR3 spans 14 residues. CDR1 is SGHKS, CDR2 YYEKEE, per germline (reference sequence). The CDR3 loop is CASSPPTVGAALHF. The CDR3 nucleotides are TGTGCCAGCAGCCCTCCGACCGTTGGTGCGGCCCTCCACTTT.

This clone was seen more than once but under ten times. CDR3 protein: CASCASPGQGYEKLFF. The DNA for the CDR3 is TGTGCCAGCTGCGCATCCCCGGGACAGGGATATGAAAAACTGTTTTTT. J is TRBJ1-4 and V is TRBV11-2; 9 bases are a match to TRBD1. CDR1 is SGHAT and CDR2 is FQNNGV in the germline V gene. Trimming took 8 bases from V and 6 from J; bases not matched to a gene: 13. The CDR3 is 16 residues long.

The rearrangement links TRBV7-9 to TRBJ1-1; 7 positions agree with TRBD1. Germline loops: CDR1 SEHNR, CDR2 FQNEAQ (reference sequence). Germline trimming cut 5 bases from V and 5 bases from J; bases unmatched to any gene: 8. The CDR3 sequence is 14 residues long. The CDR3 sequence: CASSLFQGGTEAFF. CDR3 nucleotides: TGTGCCAGCAGCCTCTTCCAGGGGGGGACTGAAGCTTTCTTT.

CDR3 DNA: TGTGCCTGGAGGGGACATTCGGGACTCATAACAGATACGCAGTATTTT. It yields the protein CAWRGHSGLITDTQYF. The rearrangement links TRBV30 to TRBJ2-3; D is possibly TRBD1 or TRBD2 (6 bases each). Trimming pared 3 bases from V and 3 bases from J, leaving 19 bases between. The germline gives CDR1 GTSNPN, CDR2 SVGIG (reference sequence). The CDR3 sequence is 16 residues long.

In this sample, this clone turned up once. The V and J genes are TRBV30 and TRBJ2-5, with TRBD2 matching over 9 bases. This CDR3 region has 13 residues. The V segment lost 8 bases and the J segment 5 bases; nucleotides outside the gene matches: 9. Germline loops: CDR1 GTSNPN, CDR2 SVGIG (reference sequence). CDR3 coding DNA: TGTGCCGGGTCGGCGGGGGGGCCTGAGACCCAGTACTTC. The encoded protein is CAGSAGGPETQYF. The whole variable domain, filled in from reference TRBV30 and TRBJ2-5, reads SQTIHQWPATLVQPVGSPLSLECTVEGTSNPNLYWYRQAAGRGLQLLFYSVGIGQISSEVPQNLSASRPQDRQFILSSKKLLLSDSGFYLCAGSAGGPETQYFGPGTRLLVL.

The CDR3 region has the DNA TGTGCCTGGAGTGAAGGTGTGGGCGGGGGCCTTCTAATGGAGCAGTACTTC. Protein: CAWSEGVGGGLLMEQYF. This chain connects TRBV30 to TRBJ2-7, with D possibly being TRBD2 (7 bases). V lost 1 base, J lost 7 bases, and 26 bases lay in between. This CDR3 contains 17 residues. Per germline, CDR1 GTSNPN and CDR2 SVGIG (reference sequence). The complete variable domain, with remaining parts taken from reference TRBV30 and TRBJ2-7, reads SQTIHQWPATLVQPVGSPLSLECTVEGTSNPNLYWYRQAAGRGLQLLFYSVGIGQISSEVPQNLSASRPQDRQFILSSKKLLLSDSGFYLCAWSEGVGGGLLMEQYFGPGTRLTVT.

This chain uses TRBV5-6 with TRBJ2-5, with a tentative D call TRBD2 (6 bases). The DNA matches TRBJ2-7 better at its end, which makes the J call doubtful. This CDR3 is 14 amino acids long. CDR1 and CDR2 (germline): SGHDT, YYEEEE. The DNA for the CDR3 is TGTGCCAGCAGTCCTGGAGGGATTTCCTACGAGCAGTACTTC. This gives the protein CASSPGGISYEQYF.